Presented here are 11 T cell receptor beta chains from one specimen sequenced in a study of T cells in Graves' hyperthyroidism and ophthalmopathy. RNA transcripts were the template for amplifying TCR beta CDR3 regions. An initial round of RT-PCR targeting the TCR CDR3 relied on the HTBI primer set. TCRdb re-analysed the multiplex PCR reads in MiXCR, keeping a single row per CDR3 protein. Here the sample spans hundreds of thousands of distinct CDR3 sequences, over 35% being singletons. What was sequenced was blood. These receptors were obtained from a man younger than 35 with Graves' hyperthyroidism.

Only a few counts were recorded for this clonotype. The rearrangement links TRBV7-3 to TRBJ2-6, with 12 positions matching TRBD2. Trimming at V came to 5 bases and at J to 4 bases, leaving 9 bases not matched to a gene. Germline V CDR1 and CDR2: SGHTA, FQGTGA. The CDR3 contains 18 residues. Here the CDR3 reads CASSPRLAGDSGANVLTF. Written as DNA, the CDR3 is TGTGCCAGCAGCCCCCGACTAGCGGGAGATTCCGGGGCCAACGTCCTGACTTTC.

The table lists this clonotype with many counts. The chain couples TRBV24-1 to TRBJ1-1; no definite D call. Germline V lookup: CDR1 KGHDR, CDR2 SFDVKD. CDR3 length: 17 residues. The V end lost 5 bases, the J end lost 2 bases, and 20 bases lay between the germline ends. The DNA of the CDR3 is TGTGCCACCAGTGCCACCCCACACGGACTTGACAACACTGAAGCTTTCTTT. Encoded protein: CATSATPHGLDNTEAFF.

This clonotype showed up many times. The chain employs TRBV2 and TRBJ2-7; maybe TRBD1 (6 bases). The CDR3 loop spans 14 amino acids. The V gene's germline CDR1 is SNHLY and CDR2 FYNNEI. Trimming removed 1 base from V and 3 bases from J, with 10 bases in between. CDR3 sequence: CASSEGGQNYEQYF. CDR3 bases: TGTGCCAGCAGTGAAGGTGGACAGAACTACGAGCAGTACTTC.

The J gene is TRBJ1-1, the V gene TRBV20-1; possibly TRBD1 for D (5 bases). The CDR3 length is 13 residues. Germline CDR1 is DFQATT and CDR2 is SNEGSKA (reference sequence). V gave up 8 bases and J gave up 1 base, with 14 bases separating them. The CDR3 reads CSYSTAQNTEAFF. The CDR3 bases are TGCAGTTACTCGACAGCTCAGAACACTGAAGCTTTCTTT.

This clonotype was detected only a few times. CDR3 loop: CASSLVPGQRQFANTGELFF. In nucleotides, the CDR3 is TGTGCCAGCAGCTTAGTCCCGGGACAGAGACAGTTCGCGAACACCGGGGAGCTGTTTTTT. The gene calls are TRBV7-9 and TRBJ2-2, with TRBD1 matching over 7 bases. CDR1 is SEHNR, CDR2 FQNEAQ, per germline (reference sequence). The ends lost 1 base at V and 0 bases at J; junction bases unmatched: 14. This CDR3 contains 20 residues.

This clonotype appeared a few times. The chain recombines TRBV20-1 with TRBJ1-1; tentative D call: TRBD1 (5 bases). There are 14 residues in the CDR3. Per germline, CDR1 DFQATT and CDR2 SNEGSKA (reference sequence). Trimming shortened V by 5 bases and J by 0 bases, and 13 bases separated the two germline ends. Here the CDR3 reads CSAGGQRVNTEAFF. Here the CDR3 DNA reads TGCAGTGCTGGGGGTCAGAGGGTGAACACTGAAGCTTTCTTT.

This clonotype occurred a few times. The rearrangement links TRBV7-3 to TRBJ1-5; D possibly corresponds to TRBD1 (6 bases). CDR1 and CDR2 from the germline V gene are SGHTA and FQGTGA. CDR3 size: 16 residues. V gave up 1 base and J gave up 2 bases, with 12 bases separating them. The CDR3 bases are TGTGCCAGCAGCTTAAGGGGGGCTCAGGGCAATCAGCCCCAGCATTTT. Protein sequence: CASSLRGAQGNQPQHF. Looking up the rest from reference TRBV7-3 and TRBJ1-5 gives the full variable domain: GAGVSQTPSNKVTEKGKYVELRCDPISGHTALYWYRQSLGQGPEFLIYFQGTGAADDSGLPNDRFFAVRPEGSVSTLKIQRTERGDSAVYLCASSLRGAQGNQPQHFGDGTRLSIL.

The CDR3 bases are TGTGCCAGCAGTTTGGCAGTCGGGGCGTACCAAGAGACCCAGTACTTC. It is translated as CASSLAVGAYQETQYF. V and J are TRBV28 and TRBJ2-5, with D possibly being TRBD1 or TRBD2 (5 bases each). The CDR3 length is 16 residues. V lost 3 bases and J lost 0, with 14 bases in between. From germline, CDR1 is MDHEN and CDR2 SYDVKM.

This clonotype was seen repeatedly, ten times or more. The V and J genes are TRBV20-1 and TRBJ2-7, with 9 bases lining up with TRBD2. Unmatched junction bases numbered 2, after V lost 5 bases and J lost 3 bases. The CDR3 runs to 12 residues. Per the germline V gene, CDR1 is DFQATT and CDR2 is SNEGSKA (reference sequence). CDR3 sequence reads: CSARREGYEQYF. The CDR3 coding sequence is TGCAGTGCTCGGCGGGAGGGCTACGAGCAGTACTTC.

There are a few counts of this clonotype. This rearrangement joins TRBV7-2 to TRBJ2-5; D remains ambiguous. The CDR3 runs 15 residues. From germline, CDR1 is SGHTA and CDR2 FQGNSA. Trimming pared 4 bases from V and 2 bases from J, leaving 14 bases between. The CDR3 loop reads CASSSALNKQETQYF. CDR3 sequence (DNA): TGTGCCAGCAGCTCAGCGCTAAACAAACAAGAGACCCAGTACTTC.

This clonotype showed up many times. The chain is built from TRBV20-1 and TRBJ2-7; D is uncertain. The ends were cut back, 6 bases at V and 0 bases at J, with 12 bases in the middle. The CDR3 is made up of 13 amino acids. The germline CDR1 and CDR2 sequences are DFQATT and SNEGSKA (reference sequence). DNA of the CDR3: TGCAGTGCCAGCGACAAGCCCTCCTACGAGCAGTACTTC. This codes for CSASDKPSYEQYF.